The 21 T cell receptor beta chains in this list originate from one sample, sequenced in a study of CD8 T cells in Susac syndrome. With random hexamers, roughly 0.5 to 1 ug RNA was reverse transcribed. TCRdb called the immunoSEQ multiplex PCR reads again in MiXCR, with one record for every CDR3 protein. The sample yields about 120,000 distinct CDR3 sequences, approximately 90% seen once. Specimen: CD8+ T cells from PBMCs. The receptors come from a human donor in good health.

The chain joins TRBV7-2 to TRBJ1-2; TRBD1 aligns across 7 bases. CDR1 is SGHTA, CDR2 FQGNSA, per germline. The CDR3 runs 13 residues. V was clipped by 0 bases and J by 7 bases; unmatched bases: 2. The DNA of the CDR3 is TGTGCCAGCAGCTTAGCGGACAGGAGTGGCTACACCTTC. This translates into CASSLADRSGYTF.

The chain combines TRBV29-1 with TRBJ1-1; 9 bases fit TRBD1. This CDR3 has 13 residues. The J segment lost 1 base and the V segment lost 3 bases, leaving 0 bases of the junction unmatched. Germline loops: CDR1 SQVTM, CDR2 ANQGSEA. CDR3: CSVEGQGNTEAFF. CDR3 coding DNA: TGCAGCGTTGAGGGACAGGGGAACACTGAAGCTTTCTTT.

V usage is TRBV6-5 and J usage is TRBJ1-1, with D unclear. Between the trimmed V and J ends, which lost 6 bases and 1 base, there was a span of 12 bases. The length of the CDR3 is 14 residues. CDR1 and CDR2 from the germline V gene are MNHEY and SVGAGI. CDR3 amino acids: CASRPLTGNTEAFF. The CDR3 bases are TGTGCCAGCAGGCCCCTGACGGGGAACACTGAAGCTTTCTTT.

This clonotype was seen a single time. The chain has TRBV7-2 and TRBJ1-4; no reliable D call. There are 15 residues in the CDR3. The germline gives CDR1 SGHTA, CDR2 FQGNSA. V lost 5 bases and J 2 bases, leaving 12 bases between the germline ends. The chain's CDR3 is CASSASRQTNEKLFF. CDR3 nucleotides: TGTGCCAGCAGCGCAAGTCGGCAGACTAATGAAAAACTGTTTTTT.

This chain connects TRBV20-1 to TRBJ2-3; 11 bases align to TRBD2. With V trimmed by 1 base and J by 5 bases, 5 bases remained unmatched. This CDR3 comprises 15 residues. Germline V CDR1 and CDR2: DFQATT, SNEGSKA (reference sequence). CDR3 DNA sequence: TGCAGTGCTAGAGGGAGTAGCGGGGGGGGAGATACGCAGTATTTT. Its protein product is CSARGSSGGGDTQYF.

This chain uses TRBV2 with TRBJ2-7; 8 nucleotides match TRBD2. Germline V lookup: CDR1 SNHLY, CDR2 FYNNEI. Trimming cost V 7 bases and J 5 bases; bases outside gene matches: 10. The CDR3 has 14 residues. The CDR3 here is CASKPQREINEQYF. The DNA for the CDR3 is TGTGCCAGCAAACCCCAGCGGGAGATTAACGAGCAGTACTTC.

Only one count was recorded for this clonotype. The chain couples TRBV14 to TRBJ1-2; D is unresolved. V gave up 2 bases and J gave up 7 bases, with 14 bases separating them. This CDR3 has 14 amino acids. CDR1 is SGHDN and CDR2 is FVKESK in the germline V gene. CDR3 amino acids: CASSQSDGFRGYTF. For the CDR3, the DNA is TGTGCCAGCAGCCAATCAGACGGGTTTCGTGGCTACACCTTC.

This clonotype showed up just once. V usage is TRBV5-4 and J usage is TRBJ2-2, with TRBD1 matching 9 bases. CDR3 size: 15 residues. Trimming removed 1 base from V and 5 bases from J; junction bases left unmatched: 3. Germline V gene data show CDR1 as SGHNT and CDR2 as YYREEE (reference sequence). CDR3 DNA sequence: TGTGCCAGCAGCTTGTTCGGACAGGGGACCGGGGAGCTGTTTTTT. Translated, it gives CASSLFGQGTGELFF.

The chain couples TRBV7-3 to TRBJ2-2; D may correspond to TRBD1 or TRBD2 (6 bases each). V shed 5 bases and J shed 6 bases, with 16 bases lying between them. This CDR3 has 15 amino acids. Germline loops: CDR1 SGHTA, CDR2 FQGTGA. CDR3 coding DNA: TGTGCCAGCAGCCTCGGCTGGGGGGCCCCCGGGGAGCTGTTTTTT. As protein: CASSLGWGAPGELFF.

Only a few counts were recorded for this clonotype. The V gene is TRBV7-8, the J gene TRBJ2-1; D is possibly TRBD1 (6 bases). The CDR3 contains 14 residues. V dropped 1 base and J dropped 4 bases, with 8 bases sitting between them. CDR1 and CDR2 from the germline V gene are SGHVS and FQNEAQ. CDR3 residues: CASSLVGAYNEQFF. CDR3 bases: TGTGCCAGCAGCTTAGTGGGGGCGTACAATGAGCAGTTCTTC.

This clonotype occurred once. The chain recombines TRBV13 with TRBJ2-3; a possible D gene is TRBD1 (7 bases). In germline, CDR1 is PRHDT, CDR2 FYEKMQ (reference sequence). The CDR3 contains 16 residues. The V gene lost 4 bases and the J gene lost 1 base, with 15 bases spanning the gap. CDR3 residues: CASSSTGREGTDTQYF. CDR3 coding DNA: TGTGCCAGCAGCTCGACAGGGCGGGAAGGCACAGATACGCAGTATTTT.

V gene TRBV6-1 combines with J gene TRBJ1-1; D gene uncertain. The CDR3 totals 14 residues. The V gene lost 5 bases and the J gene lost 1 base, with 11 bases spanning the gap. Germline assignment: CDR1 MNHNS and CDR2 SASEGT. The CDR3 coding sequence is TGTGCCAGCAGTAAGACCGGGAAGAACACTGAAGCTTTCTTT. It encodes CASSKTGKNTEAFF.

The rearrangement joins TRBV7-2 to TRBJ1-5; maybe TRBD1 (6 bases). Per germline, CDR1 SGHTA and CDR2 FQGNSA. V gave up 6 bases and J gave up 2 bases, with 11 bases separating them. This CDR3 region has 14 residues. CDR3 amino acids: CASRAGAGNQPQHF. The CDR3 DNA reads TGTGCCAGCAGAGCGGGGGCGGGCAATCAGCCCCAGCATTTT.

This clonotype was detected only once. The genes are TRBV27 and TRBJ2-2; 10 bases match TRBD2. The germline V gene has CDR1 MNHEY and CDR2 SMNVEV (reference sequence). The trim removed 8 bases at V and 4 bases at J, leaving 25 bases unmatched. The CDR3 runs to 21 residues. In nucleotides, the CDR3 is TGTGCCAGCGCGCTTTGGGGTGTCGCTAGCGGGAGAGGTCGGCGCACCGGGGAGCTGTTTTTT. Amino acid sequence: CASALWGVASGRGRRTGELFF.

J is TRBJ1-5 and V is TRBV19; TRBD1 might be the D (6 bases). The CDR3 is made up of 15 amino acids. Trimming cost V 9 bases and J 2 bases, with 17 bases left between them. The germline gives CDR1 LNHDA, CDR2 SQIVND (reference sequence). The CDR3 nucleotides are TGTGCCAGCCAACAGGGCGCGGGCCGCAATCAGCCCCAGCATTTT. This sequence encodes CASQQGAGRNQPQHF.

This chain joins TRBV2 and TRBJ1-2, with D possibly TRBD1 on 6 matching bases. Germline CDR1 and CDR2: SNHLY and FYNNEI. The CDR3 spans 14 residues. With 3 bases removed from V and 4 bases from J, the gap between germline ends came to 12 bases. The CDR3 protein is CASSEGALGYGYTF. The CDR3 DNA follows: TGTGCCAGCAGTGAGGGGGCCCTAGGCTATGGCTACACCTTC.

The J gene is TRBJ2-4, the V gene TRBV2; 8 bases align to TRBD1. CDR1 is SNHLY and CDR2 is FYNNEI in the germline V gene. There are 15 residues in the CDR3. The V segment lost 6 bases and the J segment 0 bases; nucleotides outside the gene matches: 4. CDR3: CASRETGVAKNIQYF. CDR3 nucleotides: TGTGCCAGCAGGGAGACAGGGGTAGCCAAAAACATTCAGTACTTC. The full variable domain, in which reference TRBV2 and TRBJ2-4 provide the parts outside the CDR3, is EPEVTQTPSHQVTQMGQEVILRCVPISNHLYFYWYRQILGQKVEFLVSFYNNEISEKSEIFDDQFSVERPDGSNFTLKIRSTKLEDSAMYFCASRETGVAKNIQYFGAGTRLSVL.

Concerning this clonotype: The junction departs from the called germline gene at one end, perhaps through a read error. V usage is TRBV6-2 or TRBV6-3 and J usage is TRBJ2-1, with 10 positions matching TRBD2. This CDR3 comprises 16 residues. From germline, CDR1 is MNHEY and CDR2 SVGEGT. CDR3 protein: CACRTSGVLSGVEQFF. In DNA, the CDR3 is TGTGCCTGCAGGACTAGCGGAGTCCTTTCGGGAGTTGAGCAGTTCTTC.

This chain uses TRBV29-1 with TRBJ2-5, with 12 bases matching TRBD2. The CDR3 extends over 13 amino acids. Looked up from germline, CDR1 is SQVTM and CDR2 is ANQGSEA. The trim removed 8 bases at V and 4 bases at J, leaving 5 bases unmatched. The CDR3 reads CSYEGLAGETQYF. The CDR3 DNA is TGCAGCTATGAGGGACTAGCGGGAGAGACCCAGTACTTC.

This clonotype is a singleton in its sample. The CDR3 nucleotides are TGTGCCAGCAGCCCTTACAACTATGGCTACACCTTC. Its protein product is CASSPYNYGYTF. The rearrangement links TRBV7-2 to TRBJ1-2, with D hard to call. The V gene's germline CDR1 is SGHTA and CDR2 FQGNSA. The CDR3 totals 12 residues. Trimming took off 5 bases at V and 2 bases at J, with 6 bases between the two ends.

This sequence joins TRBV3-1 and TRBJ2-1, with TRBD2 identical over 8 bases. The CDR3 has 15 amino acids. Germline V gene sequence: CDR1 LGHDT, CDR2 YNNKEL (reference sequence). V lost 4 bases and J lost 7; bases outside the gene matches: 9. CDR3 nucleotide sequence: TGTGCCAGCAGCCTAAGGCAACAGCGGGAGAATGAGCAGTTCTTC. Amino acids: CASSLRQQRENEQFF.